This paragraph reports one T cell receptor beta chain. Its antigen has not been determined. Base qualities are not recorded, but no much larger clone differs from it by a single base. Its CDR3 holds 15 amino acids, cysteine through phenylalanine. The DNA shown is the 45-base CDR3, in frame from base 1. The germline ends are 13 bases apart after V is trimmed by 3 bases and J by 0 bases. Via the germline V gene (reference sequence), CDR1 is GTSNPN and CDR2 SVGIG. This sample was included in a study of shared clonotypes between healthy human individuals (dated by TCRdb to the early 2020s). As for the study more broadly: The cohort comprised a couple of women and a few men aged 18 to 49 years. To increase sequencing depth and limit assay-specific biases, TCR repertoire library preparation and sequencing were carried out by different laboratories using diverse techniques. Between about 0.9 and 10 billion PBMCs per donor were obtained by leukapheresis. Per donor, three plates each were used for CD4 naive and CD4 memory, two for CD8 naive, and one for CD8 memory. To estimate repertoire size and how much clonotype sharing occurs between individuals, the study deeply sequenced the blood TCR repertoires of about 5 healthy adults. Points the paper makes about the study in general: Compared with non-shared clonotypes, clonotypes shared by all four sorted-subset donors had higher generation probabilities. Only blood was sampled, and tissue TCR repertoires likely differ from those in blood. Based on pairwise subsampling, the degree of clonotype sharing among donors was expected to be affected by sequencing depth. Naive subsets generally had larger estimated clonotype richness than memory subsets. When a handful of donors were compared, the shared fraction of clonotypes was around 4.6% for naive CD4, approximately 3.5% for naive CD8, more than 2% for memory CD4, and about 0.36% for memory CD8. Because the study included a small number of donors, the genetic and exposure-history diversity represented was limited. Rarefaction of sorted-subset datasets indicated incomplete sequencing despite the large sequencing depth.

The donors were healthy, HIV-negative adults with no recently reported acute infections or vaccinations. Every donor was a Caucasian adult residing in Nashville, Tennessee, USA. CD4+ T cells were enriched by magnetic negative selection; naive cells were then positively selected on CD45RA, and the negative fraction formed the memory subset. Blood was obtained by leukapheresis, after which PBMCs were separated by Ficoll-Histopaque density gradient centrifugation and cryopreserved in liquid nitrogen vapor phase. Analytical flow cytometry was used to check the purity and quantity of each magnetically sorted T cell population. From each sorted fraction, genomic DNA was isolated and quantified by UV absorbance on a Nanodrop 2000c. Using the deep immunoSEQ assay, multiplex PCR amplified TCR CDR3 regions from genomic DNA. Extracted genomic DNA from each cell subset was distributed evenly across all wells of several immunoSEQ 96-well plates, and each plate was treated as a replicate. Each replicate PCR for sorted subsets received about 210 ng genomic DNA, equal to 30,000 or so T cell genomes. The purified libraries were quantified using a Qubit 3.0 fluorometer, sized with a Bioanalyzer 2100, and then quantified again using the KAPA Library Quantification kit. Every immunoSEQ 96-well plate was sequenced on a dedicated single-read 150-cycle Illumina NextSeq 550 flow cell. The authors processed their data as follows. Because the immunoSEQ output held only junctional sequences and lacked quality scores, the filtering could not match the filtering applied to full-length reads. To assign V/J genes and CDR3, sequences were annotated against IMGT germline references using PyIR, a Python wrapper for IgBLAST v1.9. Reads were removed for weak V/J assignments (E-value above 1e-6), missing CDR3, stop codons, out-of-frame junctions, or ambiguous translated residues. V3J clonotypes were defined by identical inferred V gene, J gene, and CDR3 amino acid sequence. The percentage overlap between two repertoires was calculated by dividing the number of shared unique clonotypes by the size of the smaller repertoire. RTK rarefaction, the Chao1 estimator, and Recon v2.1 estimates of unobserved clonotypes were used to assess repertoire richness. OLGA was used to compute generation probabilities for all TCRbeta clonotypes that the gDNA method yielded from four donors. This immuneACCESS table, as held by TCRdb, lists in-frame sequences with V and J called but not all clones. Of the missing ones, under half trace to an unresolved V gene in checked studies; the others have no known cause. V and J calls plus clone size are reproduced from that table; the DNA served to infer D and trimming. The sample table lists 2.3 million or so clones, approximately 95% of them with a count of one. The leading ten clones occupy about 0.39% of the sample.

The sequenced material came from naive CD4+ T cells from PBMCs. The cell subset or site tag for this specimen amounts to: CD45RA+ positively selected. The rearranged segments are TRBV30 and TRBJ2-3; the D gene could be either TRBD1 or TRBD2, each agreeing at 5 bases. This clonotype was sampled from a man aged 18 to 29 in good health. Some clones in this sample may be carry-over from other donors' samples. The CDR3 protein is CAWSMLGTSTDTQYF. The DNA sequence follows: TGTGCCTGGAGCATGTTAGGGACGAGCACAGATACGCAGTATTTT.